These 24 T cell receptor beta chains share one sample of origin, sequenced in a study of radiation and T cells in renal cell carcinoma. Generated by immunoSEQ multiplex PCR, the TCRdb table keeps only in-frame clones and is missing some. The sample lists about 8,400 clones; less than 70% were seen once. The treatment was: treatment-naive control, cytoreductive nephrectomy. Sample: tumor tissue, taken from a patient whose treatment was nephrectomy without radiotherapy. All receptors come from a man in his sixties with renal cell carcinoma.

The sample holds a few counts of this clone. The rearrangement links TRBV21-1 to TRBJ1-1; the table gives TRBD1 as D, unverified against the DNA. TRBV21-1 is flagged as a pseudogene. This CDR3 has 13 amino acids. CDR3 sequence (DNA): TGTGCCAGCAATTGGGACAGCTTACTGGAAGCTTTCTTT. Translating it yields CASNWDSLLEAFF.

This clone has just a few counts. The same CDR3 is also encoded by other DNA sequences in this sample. Here the CDR3 DNA reads TGTGCCAGCAGCGTGGGGTACAATGAGCAGTTCTTC. It encodes CASSVGYNEQFF. The chain recombines TRBV9 with TRBJ2-1; D is undetermined. Deletions cut 2 bases from V and 4 bases from J, with 4 bases between. Germline loops: CDR1 SGDLS, CDR2 YYNGEE. This CDR3 contains 12 residues.

This clone appeared a few times. The chain links TRBV4-2 to TRBJ2-1; 10 bases match TRBD2. Trimming at V came to 0 bases and at J to 9 bases, leaving 8 bases not matched to a gene. This CDR3 has 16 residues. Germline-derived CDR1 and CDR2 are LGHNA and YNFKEQ. The CDR3 DNA reads TGTGCCAGCAGCCAAGATCTAAGGACTAGCGGCGGTGAGCAGTTCTTC. It yields the protein CASSQDLRTSGGEQFF.

This chain joins TRBV5-1 and TRBJ2-2; 9 bases are shared with TRBD2. Germline loops: CDR1 SGHRS, CDR2 YFSETQ. V was clipped by 8 bases and J by 1 base; unmatched bases: 6. This CDR3 has 15 residues. The CDR3, as DNA: TGCGCCAGTCGGGTAGCGGGGGTGAACACCGGGGAGCTGTTTTTT. Its protein is CASRVAGVNTGELFF. The entire variable domain, with the rest obtained from reference TRBV5-1 and TRBJ2-2, is as follows: KAGVTQTPRYLIKTRGQQVTLSCSPISGHRSVSWYQQTPGQGLQFLFEYFSETQRNKGNFPGRFSGRQFSNSRSEMNVSTLELGDSALYLCASRVAGVNTGELFFGEGSRLTVL.

This clone was seen once. The chain uses TRBV6-1 and TRBJ1-2, with 8 bases matching TRBD1. The CDR3 has 14 amino acids. The germline CDR1 and CDR2 sequences are MNHNS and SASEGT. J lost 4 bases, V lost 5 bases, and 6 bases had no gene match. CDR3 region: CASSSPGGSYGYTF. The CDR3 DNA reads TGTGCCAGCAGTAGCCCAGGGGGCAGCTATGGCTACACCTTC.

CDR3 nucleotides: TGTGCCAGCAGCCTCCGTGAGGAAGCTTTCTTT. As protein: CASSLREEAFF. The genes are TRBV7-9 and TRBJ1-1; D is unclear. V was shortened by 5 bases and J by 8 bases, with 9 bases between the two germline ends. Germline V lookup: CDR1 SEHNR, CDR2 FQNEAQ (reference sequence). The CDR3 contains 11 residues.

J is TRBJ2-5 and V is TRBV7-9; 10 nucleotides line up with TRBD1. This CDR3 is built from 16 residues. Losses at the gene ends were 5 bases for V and 4 bases for J; bases not matched to a gene: 10. Germline V gene sequence: CDR1 SEHNR, CDR2 FQNEAQ (reference sequence). The CDR3 nucleotides are TGTGCCAGCAGCCCCGTTAGGACAGGGGGGGGAGAGACCCAGTACTTC. It codes for CASSPVRTGGGETQYF.

The chain is built from TRBV7-2 and TRBJ1-1, with 9 bases that match TRBD1. This CDR3 comprises 13 residues. J gave up 10 bases and V 1 base, and 4 bases lay outside the gene matches. Looked up from germline, CDR1 is SGHTA and CDR2 is FQGNSA. The CDR3 region has the DNA TGTGCCAGCAGCTTAGACAGGGGGCTAGGAGCTTTCTTT. Translation gives CASSLDRGLGAFF.

This chain links TRBV6-1 with TRBJ2-4; the D call may be TRBD1 or TRBD2 (6 bases each). V was shortened by 9 bases and J by 0 bases, with 15 bases between the two germline ends. The CDR3 extends over 15 amino acids. From germline, CDR1 is MNHNS and CDR2 SASEGT. The CDR3 is CASGGQILAKNIQYF. As DNA, the CDR3 is TGTGCCAGTGGGGGGCAGATCCTAGCCAAAAACATTCAGTACTTC.

The J gene is TRBJ2-6, the V gene TRBV11-3; tentatively, D is TRBD2 (5 bases). The CDR3 has 15 residues. Trimming left V 1 base short and J 2 bases short, with 6 bases between. Germline V gene lookup returns CDR1 SGHNT and CDR2 YENEEA. The CDR3 spells CASSLAGAGANVLTF. The CDR3 coding sequence is TGTGCCAGCAGCTTAGCCGGGGCTGGGGCCAACGTCCTGACTTTC.

V and J are TRBV9 and TRBJ2-7; tentatively, D is TRBD2 (6 bases). The V end was cut by 2 bases, the J end by 2 bases, with 11 bases between. The CDR3 extends over 14 amino acids. Germline CDR1 SGDLS, CDR2 YYNGEE. CDR3 sequence reads: CASSVGGGAYEQYF. The DNA of the CDR3 is TGTGCCAGCAGCGTCGGGGGAGGCGCCTACGAGCAGTACTTC.

The chain recombines TRBV7-3 with TRBJ1-1; unclear D gene. Trimming left V 3 bases short and J 5 bases short, with 10 bases between. The germline gives CDR1 SGHTA, CDR2 FQGTGA. The CDR3 runs to 13 residues. The CDR3 nucleotides read TGTGCCAGCAGCTTTGTACCCCAGACTGAAGCTTTCTTT. Amino acids: CASSFVPQTEAFF.

The chain is built from TRBV5-1 and TRBJ2-7; 8 nucleotides align to TRBD1. The CDR3 runs 14 residues. Germline CDR1 SGHRS, CDR2 YFSETQ. The V gene end was trimmed by 4 bases and the J gene end by 6 bases; junction bases not matched to a gene: 9. The CDR3 nucleotides read TGCGCCAGCAGCCCGGGCGGGACAGGCAGCGAGCAGTACTTC. Its protein is CASSPGGTGSEQYF.

The gene calls are TRBV28 and TRBJ2-7, with D maybe TRBD1 (5 bases). This CDR3 has 15 residues. Germline CDR1 and CDR2: MDHEN and SYDVKM. V was trimmed by 5 bases and J by 3 bases, leaving 17 bases between them. This CDR3 is CASSPPSTEYYEQYF. CDR3 nucleotide sequence: TGTGCCAGCAGTCCACCTTCGACAGAATACTACGAGCAGTACTTC.

This clone has only a few counts. This same CDR3 is encoded by further DNA sequences in the sample. V gene TRBV30 combines with J gene TRBJ1-1; unclear D gene. This CDR3 comprises 11 residues. From germline, CDR1 is GTSNPN and CDR2 SVGIG (reference sequence). V dropped 0 bases and J dropped 8 bases, with 7 bases sitting between them. This CDR3 reads CAWSVLAEAFF. DNA of the CDR3: TGTGCCTGGAGTGTACTTGCGGAAGCTTTCTTT.

The V call is TRBV9, the J call TRBJ1-2, with 8 bases fitting TRBD1. CDR3 length: 14 amino acids. Germline-derived CDR1 and CDR2 are SGDLS and YYNGEE. V lost 5 bases and J lost 6; bases outside the gene matches: 9. The CDR3 DNA reads TGTGCCAGCAGTGCTTACTCGACAGGGGATGGCTACACCTTC. It translates to CASSAYSTGDGYTF.

The chain links TRBV18 to TRBJ2-1; tentatively, D is TRBD1 (6 bases). CDR3 length: 15 residues. CDR1 and CDR2 from the germline V gene are KGHSH and LQKENI. Trimming removed 3 bases at V and 5 bases at J, with 14 bases between. CDR3 in DNA: TGTGCCAGCTCACCCCTCCAGGGGTGGAACAATGAGCAGTTCTTC. Its protein product is CASSPLQGWNNEQFF.

This clone has a handful of counts. The chain uses TRBV7-2 and TRBJ1-2, with no clear D. Trimming pared 1 base from V and 8 bases from J, leaving 14 bases between. The CDR3 has 14 residues. Germline V gives CDR1 SGHTA, CDR2 FQGNSA. The CDR3 protein is CASSLDPGFRGYTF. The CDR3 coding sequence is TGTGCCAGCAGCTTAGATCCGGGCTTTCGAGGCTACACCTTC.

The gene calls are TRBV6-5 and TRBJ1-1; D gene uncertain. This CDR3 spans 15 amino acids. The germline V gene has CDR1 MNHEY and CDR2 SVGAGI. V was pared by 5 bases and J by 3 bases, with 16 bases between. The CDR3 nucleotides are TGTGCCAGCAGTGCCGGTTCTGGTGGGTACACTGAAGCTTTCTTT. Amino acids: CASSAGSGGYTEAFF.

J is TRBJ1-5 and V is TRBV10-3, with D hard to call. CDR1 is ENHRY, CDR2 SYGVKD, per germline. This CDR3 region has 17 residues. Trimming took 0 bases from V and 0 from J, leaving 12 bases between them. CDR3 protein: CAISESGGWNSNQPQHF. The CDR3 coding sequence is TGTGCCATCAGTGAGTCGGGAGGGTGGAATAGCAATCAGCCCCAGCATTTT.

The chain employs TRBV7-6 and TRBJ2-5; the match to TRBD2 covers 9 bases. This CDR3 is built from 19 residues. Germline loops: CDR1 SGHVS, CDR2 FNYEAQ. The V and J ends lost 1 base and 1 base, in that order; junction bases with no gene match: 13. CDR3 amino acids: CASSLGIRASGETQETQYF. The CDR3 nucleotides are TGTGCCAGCAGCTTAGGAATAAGGGCTAGCGGGGAGACCCAAGAGACCCAGTACTTC.

The chain joins TRBV19 to TRBJ2-5, with D unresolved. Trimming removed 5 bases at V and 5 bases at J, with 12 bases between. The germline CDR1 and CDR2 sequences are LNHDA and SQIVND (reference sequence). This CDR3 spans 13 amino acids. The CDR3 DNA sequence: TGTGCCAGTAGTCAGGCCACGCGGGAGACCCAGTACTTC. Amino acid sequence: CASSQATRETQYF.

This clone has a handful of counts. The CDR3 DNA sequence: TGCGCCAGCAGCCACCCCCTAAACACTGAAGCTTTCTTT. It translates to CASSHPLNTEAFF. This rearrangement joins TRBV4-1 to TRBJ1-1; D remains ambiguous. Trimming took off 3 bases at V and 2 bases at J, with 7 bases between the two ends. Germline lookup yields CDR1 MGHRA and CDR2 YSYEKL. The CDR3 runs to 13 residues.

The chain employs TRBV15 and TRBJ1-4; D may be TRBD1 (5 bases). The germline gives CDR1 LNHNV, CDR2 YYDKDF (reference sequence). This CDR3 comprises 15 residues. Trimming took off 1 base at V and 7 bases at J, with 13 bases between the two ends. The CDR3 nucleotides are TGTGCCACCAGCAGAGGCGGGAGGGGAGGTGAAAAACTGTTTTTT. Protein sequence: CATSRGGRGGEKLFF.